A single sample is the source of the 16 T cell receptor beta chains below, sequenced in a study of tumor-infiltrating lymphocytes in oesophageal squamous cell carcinoma. One entry per CDR3 protein, called by TCRdb with MiXCR from the PCR reads. The sample carries roughly 21,000 distinct CDR3 sequences, around 39% recorded once. Sequenced: esophageal tumor tissue. The receptor set was obtained from a male donor with esophageal squamous cell carcinoma.

This clonotype has a count of ten or more. CDR3 sequence: CARSIGTETYEQYF. CDR3 coding DNA: TGTGCCAGAAGCATCGGGACAGAGACTTACGAGCAGTACTTC. The chain recombines TRBV5-3 with TRBJ2-1; 7 nucleotides align to TRBD1. The J call may be wrong; the DNA end is better matched by TRBJ2-7. TRBV5-3 is recorded as an ORF, its role being uncertain. The CDR3 extends over 14 amino acids.

CDR3 amino acids: CASTLAGGETQYF. The CDR3 DNA is TGTGCCAGCACTCTAGCGGGAGGGGAGACCCAGTACTTC. The chain is built from TRBV6-5 and TRBJ2-5; 12 nucleotides agree with TRBD2. In germline, CDR1 is MNHEY, CDR2 SVGAGI. With 7 bases clipped from V and 5 bases from J, the junction kept 2 bases outside the gene matches. CDR3 length: 13 amino acids.

Turning to this clonotype: The junction does not match germline at one end; this may be a read error. This chain connects TRBV7-2 to TRBJ2-3; 8 positions agree with TRBD1. TRBJ2-1 explains the end of the DNA better; the J call may be wrong. The CDR3 is made up of 15 amino acids. Looked up from germline, CDR1 is SGHTA and CDR2 is FQGNSA. CDR3 in amino acids: CAGSSWTGRSYEQFF. CDR3 nucleotides: TGTGCCGGCAGCTCGTGGACAGGGAGGTCCTACGAGCAGTTCTTC.

Regarding this clonotype: No DNA is shown, since the ends of the CDR3 on it are uncertain; the CDR3 is the one TCRdb lists. The genes are TRBV15 and TRBJ2-6; TRBD2 reflects the table's D call only, with no check against the DNA. The CDR3 spans 16 residues, counting both ends. Germline V CDR1 and CDR2: LNHNV, YYDKDF (reference sequence). CDR3 sequence reads: CATSRAGGPLWLHLRF.

The rearrangement uses TRBV5-1 and TRBJ1-5, with a weak D call TRBD1 (5 bases). Per germline, CDR1 SGHRS and CDR2 YFSETQ. This CDR3 has 14 residues. V was clipped by 4 bases and J by 2 bases, with 10 bases between them. CDR3 in DNA: TGCGCCAGCAGCCTCTCGGGGGGCAATCAGCCCCAGCATTTT. Its protein product is CASSLSGGNQPQHF.

This clonotype was detected ten times or more. The rearrangement joins TRBV11-2 to TRBJ2-1; maybe TRBD1 (6 bases). The end of the DNA is better explained by TRBJ2-7, so the J call may be wrong. The CDR3 is made up of 13 amino acids. CDR1 SGHAT and CDR2 FQNNGV come from the germline V gene. CDR3 nucleotide sequence: TGTGCCAGCAGCTCGACAGGTATACATGAGCAGTACTTC. This sequence encodes CASSSTGIHEQYF.

The rearrangement joins TRBV15 to TRBJ1-1, with 7 bases aligning to TRBD1. The CDR3 extends over 16 amino acids. V lost 3 bases and J lost 0; bases outside the gene matches: 7. Per germline, CDR1 LNHNV and CDR2 YYDKDF (reference sequence). The CDR3 nucleotides are TGTGCCACCAGCAGTCTACAGGGGCTAATGAACACTGAAGCTTTCTTT. Its protein product is CATSSLQGLMNTEAFF.

Concerning this clonotype itself: It is likely a read error, because the conserved phenylalanine at the end of the CDR3 is missing. The limits of the CDR3 on the DNA are not certain, so only TCRdb's listed CDR3 is given. The rearrangement uses TRBV7-2 and TRBJ1-6. Counting both end residues, the CDR3 totals 16 amino acids. Germline assignment: CDR1 SGHTA and CDR2 FQGNSA. CDR3 protein: CASRDKTSGYEQYFGP.

This clonotype was detected only once. The V and J genes are TRBV7-9 and TRBJ2-1, with 7 positions matching TRBD2. J lost 0 bases, V lost 1 base, and 6 bases had no gene match. The CDR3 runs to 17 residues. Per the germline V gene, CDR1 is SEHNR and CDR2 is FQNEAQ (reference sequence). CDR3 sequence reads: CASSLGLGGSSYNEQFF. CDR3 DNA: TGTGCCAGCAGCTTAGGCCTCGGGGGGAGCTCCTACAATGAGCAGTTCTTC. Full variable domain (rest looked up from reference TRBV7-9 and TRBJ2-1): DTGVSQNPRHKITKRGQNVTFRCDPISEHNRLYWYRQTLGQGPEFLTYFQNEAQLEKSRLLSDRFSAERPKGSFSTLEIQRTEQGDSAMYLCASSLGLGGSSYNEQFFGPGTRLTVL.

This clonotype was found once. This chain joins TRBV7-2 and TRBJ2-7, with D possibly TRBD2 on 6 matching bases. With 5 bases removed from V and 1 base from J, the gap between germline ends came to 12 bases. This CDR3 region has 14 residues. Germline CDR1 and CDR2: SGHTA and FQGNSA. The CDR3 region is CASSTDYNSYEQYF. The CDR3 coding sequence is TGTGCCAGCAGCACGGACTATAATTCCTACGAGCAGTACTTC.

In this sample, this clonotype turned up many times. The V call is TRBV6-1, the J call TRBJ2-7, with D unresolved. Germline lookup yields CDR1 MNHNS and CDR2 SASEGT. The CDR3 has 13 residues. Trimming cost V 5 bases and J 6 bases, with 14 bases left between them. This chain's CDR3 is CASSTPTPSEQYF. The CDR3 DNA follows: TGTGCCAGCAGTACGCCCACACCGTCCGAGCAGTACTTC.

The CDR3 DNA reads as TGTGCCACCAGTGATACCTACAGTGGTGAAAAACTGTTTTTT. Translated: CATSDTYSGEKLFF. V is TRBV24-1 and J is TRBJ1-4; no clear D. The V and J ends lost 3 bases and 7 bases respectively, with 11 bases between them. The V gene's germline CDR1 is KGHDR and CDR2 SFDVKD. The CDR3 spans 14 residues.

Details on this clonotype: The CDR3 carries no conserved terminal phenylalanine or tryptophan, so it likely arises from a read error. Because the CDR3's place on the DNA is in doubt, the DNA is left out and the CDR3 is given as listed by TCRdb. The rearrangement links TRBV7-2 to TRBJ2-1; the DNA was not compared with TRBD1, the D call given in the table. Germline V gene data show CDR1 as SGHTA and CDR2 as FQGNSA. The CDR3 has 17 amino acids, counting both end residues. The CDR3 sequence is CASSLRGGDYYVYTFGS.

There are a few counts of this clonotype. This may be a read error: a much more frequent sequence differs by one nucleotide. The rearrangement uses TRBV6-5 and TRBJ2-7, with TRBD2 matching 9 bases. This CDR3 contains 16 residues. Germline CDR1 is MNHEY and CDR2 is SVGAGI. V was pared by 7 bases and J by 7 bases, with 17 bases of the junction left unmatched. The chain's CDR3 is CASNLSGSRSYNEQYF. DNA of the CDR3: TGTGCCAGCAACCTTAGCGGGAGCAGGTCCTACAATGAGCAGTACTTC.

A single count supports this clonotype. The J gene is TRBJ1-1, the V gene TRBV11-1; TRBD1 matches at 8 bases. The CDR3 length is 14 residues. The germline CDR1 and CDR2 sequences are SGHAT and FQDESV (reference sequence). V shed 6 bases, J shed 3 bases, and the junction held 6 bases outside the gene matches. CDR3 residues: CASRRGQGDTEAFF. The CDR3 DNA sequence: TGTGCCAGCAGGAGAGGACAGGGAGACACTGAAGCTTTCTTT.

The CDR3 reads CASSLFAGFQETQYF. CDR3 nucleotide sequence: TGTGCCAGCAGCTTATTTGCCGGCTTCCAAGAGACCCAGTACTTC. The chain has TRBV7-3 and TRBJ2-5, with unresolved D. The CDR3 runs 15 residues. V was pared by 2 bases and J by 1 base, with 11 bases between. Germline V gene data show CDR1 as SGHTA and CDR2 as FQGTGA.